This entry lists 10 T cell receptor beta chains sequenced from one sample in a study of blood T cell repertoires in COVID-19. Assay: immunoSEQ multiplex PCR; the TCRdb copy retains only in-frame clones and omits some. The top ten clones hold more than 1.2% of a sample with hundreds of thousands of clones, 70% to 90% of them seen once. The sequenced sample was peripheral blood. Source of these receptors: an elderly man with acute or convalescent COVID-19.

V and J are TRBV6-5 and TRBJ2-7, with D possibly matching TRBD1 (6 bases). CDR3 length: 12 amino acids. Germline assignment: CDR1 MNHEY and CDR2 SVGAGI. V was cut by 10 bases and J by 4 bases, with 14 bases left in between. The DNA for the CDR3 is TGTGCCACTGTGGGGGCGTCGTACGAGCAGTACTTC. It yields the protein CATVGASYEQYF.

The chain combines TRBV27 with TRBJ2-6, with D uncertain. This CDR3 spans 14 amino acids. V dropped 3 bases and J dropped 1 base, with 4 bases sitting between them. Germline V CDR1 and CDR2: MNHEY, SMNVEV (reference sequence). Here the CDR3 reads CASSFRSGANVLTF. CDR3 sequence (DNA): TGTGCCAGCAGTTTCCGGTCTGGGGCCAACGTCCTGACTTTC.

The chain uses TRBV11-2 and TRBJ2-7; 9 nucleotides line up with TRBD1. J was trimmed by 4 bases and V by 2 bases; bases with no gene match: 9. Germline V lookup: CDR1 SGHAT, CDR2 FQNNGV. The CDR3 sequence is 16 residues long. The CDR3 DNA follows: TGTGCCAGCAGCTTACGTAGTAGGACAGGGGTGTACGAGCAGTACTTC. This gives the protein CASSLRSRTGVYEQYF.

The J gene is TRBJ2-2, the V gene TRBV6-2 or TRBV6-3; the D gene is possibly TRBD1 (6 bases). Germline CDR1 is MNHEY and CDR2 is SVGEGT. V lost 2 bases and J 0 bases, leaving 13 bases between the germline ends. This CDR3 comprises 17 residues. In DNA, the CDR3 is TGTGCCAGCAGTTACGTCAGGGGAAACCCGAACACCGGGGAGCTGTTTTTT. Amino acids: CASSYVRGNPNTGELFF.

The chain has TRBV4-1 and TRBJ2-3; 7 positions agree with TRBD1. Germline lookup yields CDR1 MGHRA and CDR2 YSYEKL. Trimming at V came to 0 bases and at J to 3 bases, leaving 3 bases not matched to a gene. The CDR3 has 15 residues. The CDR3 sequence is CASSQDDRATDTQYF. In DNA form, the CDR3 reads TGCGCCAGCAGCCAAGATGACAGGGCTACAGATACGCAGTATTTT.

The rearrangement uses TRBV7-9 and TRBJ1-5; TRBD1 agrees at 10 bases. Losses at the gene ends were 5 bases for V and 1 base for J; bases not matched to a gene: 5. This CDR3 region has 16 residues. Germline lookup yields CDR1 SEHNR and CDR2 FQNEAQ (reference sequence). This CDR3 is CASSGQGVGSNQPQHF. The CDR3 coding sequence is TGTGCCAGCAGCGGACAGGGGGTAGGAAGCAATCAGCCCCAGCATTTT.

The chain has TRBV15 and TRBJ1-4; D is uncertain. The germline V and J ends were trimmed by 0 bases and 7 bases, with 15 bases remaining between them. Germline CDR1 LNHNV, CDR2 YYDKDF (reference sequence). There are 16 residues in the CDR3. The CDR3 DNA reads TGTGCCACCAGCAGAGATCTTCCCGGGGAGGGTGAAAAACTGTTTTTT. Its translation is CATSRDLPGEGEKLFF. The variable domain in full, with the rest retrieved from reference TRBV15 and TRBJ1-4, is DAMVIQNPRYQVTQFGKPVTLSCSQTLNHNVMYWYQQKSSQAPKLLFHYYDKDFNNEADTPDNFQSRRPNTSFCFLDIRSPGLGDTAMYLCATSRDLPGEGEKLFFGSGTQLSVL.

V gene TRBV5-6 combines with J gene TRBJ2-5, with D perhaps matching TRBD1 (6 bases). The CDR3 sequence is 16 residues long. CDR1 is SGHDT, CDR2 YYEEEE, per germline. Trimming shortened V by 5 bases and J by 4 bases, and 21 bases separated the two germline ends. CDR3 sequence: CASSGEWGRLRETQYF. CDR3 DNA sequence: TGTGCCAGCAGTGGAGAGTGGGGGCGGTTGCGAGAGACCCAGTACTTC.

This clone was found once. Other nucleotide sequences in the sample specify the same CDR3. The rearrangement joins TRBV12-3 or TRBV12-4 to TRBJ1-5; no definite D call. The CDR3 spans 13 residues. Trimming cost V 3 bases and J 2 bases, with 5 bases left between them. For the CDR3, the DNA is TGTGCCAGCAGTTTGCAGGGCAATCAGCCCCAGCATTTT. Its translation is CASSLQGNQPQHF.

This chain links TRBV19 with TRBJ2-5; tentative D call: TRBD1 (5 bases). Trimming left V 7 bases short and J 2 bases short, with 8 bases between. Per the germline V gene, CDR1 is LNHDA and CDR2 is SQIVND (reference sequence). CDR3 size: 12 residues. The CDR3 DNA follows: TGTGCCAGTAACCAGGGTCAAGAGACCCAGTACTTC. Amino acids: CASNQGQETQYF.